This T cell receptor beta chain was found in a study of regulatory T cells in long-lasting Graves disease. Time point reported: newly diagnosed GD, antithyroid drugs for less than 3 months. RNA extracted from PBMCs served as the sequencing template. The TCR beta library used iRepertoire HTBI primers with Arm-PCR amplification of CDR3. TCRdb reprocessed the multiplex PCR reads with MiXCR, giving one entry per CDR3 protein. The repertoire holds 680,000 or so distinct CDR3 sequences, with under 20% as singletons. The CDR3 has 16 amino acids. From germline, CDR1 is MNHEY and CDR2 SVGEGT. The germline V and J ends were trimmed by 1 base and 5 bases, with 12 bases remaining between them. The sample also formed part of further work on T cells in Graves' hyperthyroidism and ophthalmopathy.

This sample comprised peripheral blood mononuclear cells (PBMCs), obtained at new diagnosis, from a patient treated with antithyroid drugs. The sequence was collected from a woman aged 30 to 39 with Graves disease. The chain carries TRBV6-2 or TRBV6-3 and TRBJ1-6; D ambiguous. The CDR3 nucleotides are TGTGCCAGCAGTTACTTCGGCGGACTTAATAATTCACCCCTCCACTTT. Its translation is CASSYFGGLNNSPLHF.